One sample yielded the 2 T cell receptor beta chains listed below, sequenced in a study of cytomegalovirus exposure and HLA in healthy donors. PCR amplification relied on 60 Vbeta primers (plus 13 Jbeta primers). The protocol was immunoSEQ multiplex PCR, while the TCRdb copy is restricted to in-frame clones and leaves out a portion. The table includes about 190,000 clones, about nine tenths detected once. Sequenced: PBMCs. These receptors all stem from a boy younger than 10 in good health and CMV-seronegative.

This chain uses TRBV5-1 with TRBJ1-3; 9 bases fit TRBD1. V was clipped by 0 bases and J by 14 bases; unmatched bases: 6. There are 13 residues in the CDR3. Per germline, CDR1 SGHRS and CDR2 YFSETQ. CDR3 bases: TGCGCCAGCAGCTTGGAGTTGGGACAGGGATTATATTTT. It specifies CASSLELGQGLYF. Using reference TRBV5-1 and TRBJ1-3 for the parts outside the CDR3, the full variable domain is KAGVTQTPRYLIKTRGQQVTLSCSPISGHRSVSWYQQTPGQGLQFLFEYFSETQRNKGNFPGRFSGRQFSNSRSEMNVSTLELGDSALYLCASSLELGQGLYFGEGSWLTVV.

The genes are TRBV14 and TRBJ1-1; D gene ambiguous. Trimming removed 4 bases from V and 5 bases from J, with 11 bases in between. Germline values: CDR1 SGHDN, CDR2 FVKESK. The CDR3 has 13 amino acids. The DNA for the CDR3 is TGTGCCAGCAGCCGTCAAGGGAGGACTGAAGCTTTCTTT. It yields the protein CASSRQGRTEAFF. Based on the CDR3 plus reference TRBV14 and TRBJ1-1, the full variable domain is EAGVTQFPSHSVIEKGQTVTLRCDPISGHDNLYWYRRVMGKEIKFLLHFVKESKQDESGMPNNRFLAERTGGTYSTLKVQPAELEDSGVYFCASSRQGRTEAFFGQGTRLTVV.